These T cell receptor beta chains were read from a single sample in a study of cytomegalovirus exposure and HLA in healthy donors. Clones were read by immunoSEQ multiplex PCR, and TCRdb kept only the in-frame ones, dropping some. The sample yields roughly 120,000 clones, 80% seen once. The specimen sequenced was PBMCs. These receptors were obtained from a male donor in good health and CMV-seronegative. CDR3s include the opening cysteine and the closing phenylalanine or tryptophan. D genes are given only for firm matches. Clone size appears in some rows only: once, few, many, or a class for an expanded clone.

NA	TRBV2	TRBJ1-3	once	TGTGCCAGCAGTGGAAACATTGGAAACACCATATATTTT	CASSGNIGNTIYF
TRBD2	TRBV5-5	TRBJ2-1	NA	TGTGCCAGCAGCTTCTCGACTAGCGGGAGTTTCAATGAGCAGTTCTTC	CASSFSTSGSFNEQFF
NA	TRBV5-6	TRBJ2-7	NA	TGTGCCAGCAGCTTGGTTGTAGGGGGTTCCTACGAGCAGTACTTC	CASSLVVGGSYEQYF
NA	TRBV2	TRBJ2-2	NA	TGTGCCAGCGGTCGGGGTACCGGGGAGCTGTTTTTT	CASGRGTGELFF
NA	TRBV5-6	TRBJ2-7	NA	TGTGCCAGCAGCCGACGGTCAGGAATGGCCTACGAGCAGTACTTC	CASSRRSGMAYEQYF
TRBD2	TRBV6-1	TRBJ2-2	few	TGTGCCGGCAAAACGGGACTAGCGGACACCGGGGAGCTGTTTTTT	CAGKTGLADTGELFF
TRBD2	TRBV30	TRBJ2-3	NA	TGTGCCTGGAGTAACATAGCGGGGTGGTATACGCAGTATTTT	CAWSNIAGWYTQYF
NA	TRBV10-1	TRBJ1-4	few	TGCGCCAGCAGTGACGCCTCCCAGGGGGAAAAACTGTTTTTT	CASSDASQGEKLFF
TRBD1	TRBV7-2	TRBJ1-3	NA	TGTGCCAGCAGCCTCGGGACAGGGGGGAACACCATATATTTT	CASSLGTGGNTIYF
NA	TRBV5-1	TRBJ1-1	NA	TGCGCCAGCAGGGGGGGCACTGAAGCTTTCTTT	CASRGGTEAFF
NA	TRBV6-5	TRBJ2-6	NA	TGTGCCAGCAAAGGGGTGACTGGGGCCAACGTCCTGACTTTC	CASKGVTGANVLTF
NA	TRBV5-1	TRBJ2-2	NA	TGCGCCAGCAGCTCGCGGGGCGTCAACACTGGGGAGCTGTTTTTT	CASSSRGVNTGELFF
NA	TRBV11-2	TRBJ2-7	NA	TGTGCCAGCAGCTTAGCCCCCAGTCCCTACGAGCAGTACTTC	CASSLAPSPYEQYF
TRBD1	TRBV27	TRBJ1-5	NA	TGTGCCAGCAGTGCAACGACCCTGGGACAGGGGGCTACCTTTAGCAATCAGCCCCAGCATTTT	CASSATTLGQGATFSNQPQHF
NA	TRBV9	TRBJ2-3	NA	TGTGCCAGCAGCCAGGAAAATACGCAGTATTTT	CASSQENTQYF
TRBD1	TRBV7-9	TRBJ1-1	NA	TGTTCCAGCAGCCGGGGACAGGGGTTAAAGAACACTGAAGCTTTCTTT	CSSSRGQGLKNTEAFF
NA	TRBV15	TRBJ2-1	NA	TGTGCCACCCGGGATTACAATGAGCAGTTCTTC	CATRDYNEQFF
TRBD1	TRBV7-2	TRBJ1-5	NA	TGTGCCAGCAGCTTCGGACAGGGGAGGAATCAGCCCCAGCATTTT	CASSFGQGRNQPQHF
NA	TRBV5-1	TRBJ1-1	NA	TGCGCCAGCAGCTTGGATGGGGCCTTTAACACTGAAGCTTTCTTT	CASSLDGAFNTEAFF
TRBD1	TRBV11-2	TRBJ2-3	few	TGTGCCAGCAGCTTAGACAGGGGGTGGACAGATACGCAGTATTTT	CASSLDRGWTDTQYF
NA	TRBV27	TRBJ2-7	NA	TGTGCCAGCAGTGTGGAGGGAGTATTGGGGAATCCCTACGAGCAGTACTTC	CASSVEGVLGNPYEQYF
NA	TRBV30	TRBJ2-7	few	TGTGCCTGGAGTGTAGGCGGCTATGCCTACGAGCAGTACTTC	CAWSVGGYAYEQYF
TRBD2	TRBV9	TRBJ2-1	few	TGTGCCAGCAGCACCAGCGGGACCTACAATGAGCAGTTCTTC	CASSTSGTYNEQFF
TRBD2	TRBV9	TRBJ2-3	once	TGTGCCAGCAGCGTGGCAGCGGGGCCGCAGTATTTT	CASSVAAGPQYF
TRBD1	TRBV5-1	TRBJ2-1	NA	TGCGCCAGCAGCTGGTGGACAGGGGGCAATGAGCAGTTCTTC	CASSWWTGGNEQFF
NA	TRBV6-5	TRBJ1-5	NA	TGTGCCAGCAGCCGGGGGGCGGAGGGCAATCAGCCCCAGCATTTT	CASSRGAEGNQPQHF
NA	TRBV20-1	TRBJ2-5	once	TGCAGTGCTAGGGAGCAAGAGACCCAGTACTTC	CSAREQETQYF
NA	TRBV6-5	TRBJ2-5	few	TGTGCCAGCAATAGCAATTTCCAAGAGACCCAGTACTTC	CASNSNFQETQYF
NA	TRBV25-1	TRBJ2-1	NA	TGTGCCAGCAGTGGACTAACCGCCTGGAGCGGATCCTACAATGAGCAGTTCTTC	CASSGLTAWSGSYNEQFF
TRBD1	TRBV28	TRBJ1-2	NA	TGTGCCAGCAGTTTATGGCAGGGGGATGGCTACACCTTC	CASSLWQGDGYTF
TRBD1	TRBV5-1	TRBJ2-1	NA	TGCGCCAGCGGAAAGGACAGGGCTCTCAATGAGCAGTTCTTC	CASGKDRALNEQFF
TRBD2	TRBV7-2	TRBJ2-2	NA	TGTGCCAGCAGCTTGAGCGGGGTGAACACCGGGGAGCTGTTTTTT	CASSLSGVNTGELFF
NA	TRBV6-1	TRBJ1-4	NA	TGTGCCAGCAGTGAAGCTTTGAGCACCGACAGTGAAAAACTGTTTTTT	CASSEALSTDSEKLFF
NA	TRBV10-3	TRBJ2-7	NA	TGTGCCATCAGTGAGTCGGGCGGGCTTAGCTCCTACGAGCAGTACTTC	CAISESGGLSSYEQYF
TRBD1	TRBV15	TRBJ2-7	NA	TGTGCCACCAGCGAGGGGTACGGGACAGCAAATCTACACTCCTACGAGCAGTACTTC	CATSEGYGTANLHSYEQYF
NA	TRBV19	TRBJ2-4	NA	TGTGCCAGTAGTATAGTCCCCAGGGACATTCAGTACTTC	CASSIVPRDIQYF
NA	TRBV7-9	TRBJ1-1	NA	TGTTCCAGCAGCAAACAGACGGACACTGAAGCTTTCTTT	CSSSKQTDTEAFF
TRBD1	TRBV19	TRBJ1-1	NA	TGTGCCAGTAGTAAGGAAATGGGACAGGGGCCGATGGGAGCTTTCTTT	CASSKEMGQGPMGAFF
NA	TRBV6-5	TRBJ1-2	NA	TGTGCCATACAGGGCAGGGATCATGGCTACACCTTC	CAIQGRDHGYTF
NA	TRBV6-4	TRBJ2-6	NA	TGTGCCAGCAGTGGGGACAACTCTGGGGCCAACGTCCTGACTTTC	CASSGDNSGANVLTF
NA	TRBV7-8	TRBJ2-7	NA	TGTGCCAGCAGCTTAGGGACTTCCAAAGAGCAGTACTTC	CASSLGTSKEQYF
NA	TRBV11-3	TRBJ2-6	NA	TGTGCCAGCAGCTTAGATCCTCCCAACGGCCTGACTTTC	CASSLDPPNGLTF
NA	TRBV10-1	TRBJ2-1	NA	TGCGCCAGCAGTGAGGTCAACCGGGACTTCGCGGCCCATGAGCAGTTCTTC	CASSEVNRDFAAHEQFF
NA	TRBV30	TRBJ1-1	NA	TGTGCCTGGATCACAGGGATAGCTTTCTTT	CAWITGIAFF
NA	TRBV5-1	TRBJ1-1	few	TGCGCCAGCAGCTCCCGGACCCAGGGCGGGAACACTGAAGCTTTCTTT	CASSSRTQGGNTEAFF
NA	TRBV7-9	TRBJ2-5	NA	TGTTCCTCACGACTAGGAGGGGAGACCCAGTACTTC	CSSRLGGETQYF